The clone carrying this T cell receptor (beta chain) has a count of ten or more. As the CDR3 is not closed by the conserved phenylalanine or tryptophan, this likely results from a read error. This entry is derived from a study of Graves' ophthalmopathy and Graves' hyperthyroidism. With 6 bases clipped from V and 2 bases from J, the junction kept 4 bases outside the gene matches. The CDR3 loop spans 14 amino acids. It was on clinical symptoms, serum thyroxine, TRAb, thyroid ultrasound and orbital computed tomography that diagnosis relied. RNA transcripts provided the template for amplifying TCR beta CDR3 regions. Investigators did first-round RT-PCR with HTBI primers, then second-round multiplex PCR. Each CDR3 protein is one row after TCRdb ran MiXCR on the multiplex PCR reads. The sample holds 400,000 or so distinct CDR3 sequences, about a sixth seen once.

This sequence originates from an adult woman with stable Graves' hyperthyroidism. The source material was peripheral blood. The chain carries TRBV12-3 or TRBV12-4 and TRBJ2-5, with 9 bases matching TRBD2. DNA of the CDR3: TGTGCCAGCAGCCTGCTAGCGGGGCAAGAGACCCAGTACCTC. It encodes CASSLLAGQETQYL.